What follows describes a single T cell receptor beta chain. Its antigen is currently unknown. This specimen comes from a study of T cells in Graves' hyperthyroidism and ophthalmopathy. For ophthalmopathy patients, the Clinical Activity Score was at least 3 and the NOSPECS grade at least 4; duration was under 3 months. Every diagnosis used clinical symptoms, serum thyroxine and TRAb, thyroid ultrasound and orbital computed tomography. TCR beta CDR3 regions were amplified from RNA. First-round RT-PCR of the TCR CDR3 relied on the HTBI primer set. TCRdb passed the multiplex PCR reads through MiXCR, listing each CDR3 protein once. This sample has about 52,000 distinct CDR3 sequences, with approximately 48% found just once. Overall study findings and caveats: Ophthalmopathy and stable hyperthyroidism were separated by a 13 V-J model.

Germline CDR1 reads SGDLS; CDR2 reads YYNGEE. V gave up 4 bases and J gave up 3 bases; unmatched junction bases: 9. CDR3 size: 17 residues. This receptor was identified in a woman between 50 and 59 years old with Graves' ophthalmopathy. The chain combines TRBV9 with TRBJ2-7; TRBD2 matches 14 bases. Material for sequencing was blood. The CDR3 DNA reads TGTGCCAGCAGCCTCGGGACTAGCGGGAGCAGGGTCTACGAGCAGTACTTC. Protein product: CASSLGTSGSRVYEQYF.